This TCR beta chain appears in the sequencing data of a study of human T cells and chemical hapten exposure. Time point reported: pre-sensitization, week 0. The sample's treatment: therapeutic diphenylcyclopropenone sensitization with weekly scalp DPC. Each CDR3 protein is one row after TCRdb ran MiXCR on the RACE reads. The table shows tens of thousands of distinct CDR3 sequences, with 8% to 11% occurring only once. This clonotype was recorded at least ten times. In germline, CDR1 is DFQATT, CDR2 SNEGSKA (reference sequence). CDR3 length: 14 residues. V dropped 6 bases and J dropped 5; count of bases not matched to a gene: 6.

The chain is built from TRBV20-1 and TRBJ2-3; TRBD2 matches 12 bases. Sequencing was performed on whole blood, taken in connection with sensitization to the hapten diphenylcyclopropenone (DPC). The TCR sequence derives from a young man with alopecia areata. Some clones in this sample may be carry-over from other donors' samples. CDR3 nucleotides: TGCAGTGCCCTGTCGACTAGCGGGGGAGATACGCAGTATTTT. Protein sequence: CSALSTSGGDTQYF.